This T cell receptor beta chain was sequenced during a study of blood T cell repertoires in COVID-19. Study details: The origin of the acute and convalescent COVID-19 samples was the United States, Italy and Spain. PBMCs, B-cell-depleted T cells, or T cells were the source of the cDNA or gDNA that made up the material.

Per the original methods: For nucleated cells, counts were estimated from reference gene primer amplification. Assay used: immunoSEQ multiplex PCR; TCRdb lists only in-frame clones, some missing. Clone size and the V and J calls come from that table; the DNA yielded D and trimming. Of 47,000 or so clones in the sample, about four fifths were seen once. The Seattle site enrolled patients during active infection and followed them longitudinally. The germline V gene encodes CDR1 GTSNPN and CDR2 SVGIG (reference sequence). This CDR3 region has 14 residues. V gave up 3 bases and J gave up 5 bases, with 17 bases separating them.

Source material: peripheral blood. The receptor was derived from a woman over 75 with COVID-19, enrolled during active disease. This rearrangement joins TRBV30 to TRBJ2-7; TRBD1 might be the D (5 bases). The CDR3 nucleotides are TGTGCCTGGAGCGGATCAGGGATGGTGAACGAGCAGTACTTC. Its translation: CAWSGSGMVNEQYF.